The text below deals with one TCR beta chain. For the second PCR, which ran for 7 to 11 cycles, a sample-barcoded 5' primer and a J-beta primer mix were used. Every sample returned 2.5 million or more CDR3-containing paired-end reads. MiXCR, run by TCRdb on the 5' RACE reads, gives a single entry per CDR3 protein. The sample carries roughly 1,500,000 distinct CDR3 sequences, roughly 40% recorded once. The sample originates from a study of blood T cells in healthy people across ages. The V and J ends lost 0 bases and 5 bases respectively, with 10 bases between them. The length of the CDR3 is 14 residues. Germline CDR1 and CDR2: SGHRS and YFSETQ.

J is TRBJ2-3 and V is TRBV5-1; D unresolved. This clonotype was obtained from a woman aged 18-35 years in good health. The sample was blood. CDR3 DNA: TGCGCCAGCAGCTTGGCGTCAGCTTTAGATACGCAGTATTTT. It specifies CASSLASALDTQYF.